This T cell receptor beta chain was captured by sequencing in a study of cytomegalovirus exposure and HLA in healthy donors. This PCR relied on a set of 60 Vbeta primers and 13 Jbeta primers. The assay was immunoSEQ multiplex PCR, and TCRdb's table has in-frame clones only and misses some. The sample records fewer than 200,000 clones, around 68% being singletons. Trimming cost V 1 base and J 5 bases, with 9 bases left between them. The CDR3 has 13 amino acids. CDR1 SGHVS and CDR2 FNYEAQ come from the germline V gene. This receptor was obtained from a man aged 50 to 59 in good health and CMV-seronegative. The specimen was PBMCs. V is TRBV7-6 and J is TRBJ2-7; D not certain. CDR3 in amino acids: CASSLVRVNEQYF. In nucleotides, the CDR3 is TGTGCCAGCAGCTTAGTTCGAGTAAACGAGCAGTACTTC.